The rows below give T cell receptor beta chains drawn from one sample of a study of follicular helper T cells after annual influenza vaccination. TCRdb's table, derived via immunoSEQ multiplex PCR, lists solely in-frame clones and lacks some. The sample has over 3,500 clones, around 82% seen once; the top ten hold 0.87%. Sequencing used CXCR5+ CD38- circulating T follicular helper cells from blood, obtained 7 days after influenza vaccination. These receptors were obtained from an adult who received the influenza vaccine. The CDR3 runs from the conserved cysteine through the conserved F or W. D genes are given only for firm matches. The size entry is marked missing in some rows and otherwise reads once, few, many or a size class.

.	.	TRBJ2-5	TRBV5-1	TGCGCCAGCAGTTGGGACATCTTGCAAGAGACCCAGTACTTC	CASSWDILQETQYF
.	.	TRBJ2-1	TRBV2	TGTGCCAGCAGTGTGGCAGGTATTTCCAATGAGCAGTTCTTC	CASSVAGISNEQFF
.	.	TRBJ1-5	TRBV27	TGTGCCAGCAGTTTAAATAAGCCGGGGTTCAGGGGTCAGCCCCAGCATTTT	CASSLNKPGFRGQPQHF
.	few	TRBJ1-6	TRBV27	TGTGCCAGCAGCGCCGGGACGGCGGGGAATTCACCCCTCCACTTT	CASSAGTAGNSPLHF
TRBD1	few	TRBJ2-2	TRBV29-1	TGCAGCGCCCGGACAGGGAACACCGGGGAGCTGTTTTTT	CSARTGNTGELFF
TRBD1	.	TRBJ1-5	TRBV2	TGTGCCAGCAGGGCCGGGACAGAGAACAATCAGCCCCAGCATTTT	CASRAGTENNQPQHF
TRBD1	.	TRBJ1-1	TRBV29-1	TGCAGCGCGTGTCCCGGGACAGGGTTCGGCACTGAAGCTTTCTTT	CSACPGTGFGTEAFF
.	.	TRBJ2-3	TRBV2	TGTGCCAGCAGTGAGGGAGTCGACGGTACGCAGTATTTT	CASSEGVDGTQYF
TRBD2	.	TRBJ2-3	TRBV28	TGTGCCAGCAGTACGCCAAGCGGGAGCAGCACAGATACGCAGTATTTT	CASSTPSGSSTDTQYF
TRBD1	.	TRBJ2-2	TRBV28	TGTGCCAGCAGTCGGACAGGGGTGTCGGGGGAGCTGTTTTTT	CASSRTGVSGELFF